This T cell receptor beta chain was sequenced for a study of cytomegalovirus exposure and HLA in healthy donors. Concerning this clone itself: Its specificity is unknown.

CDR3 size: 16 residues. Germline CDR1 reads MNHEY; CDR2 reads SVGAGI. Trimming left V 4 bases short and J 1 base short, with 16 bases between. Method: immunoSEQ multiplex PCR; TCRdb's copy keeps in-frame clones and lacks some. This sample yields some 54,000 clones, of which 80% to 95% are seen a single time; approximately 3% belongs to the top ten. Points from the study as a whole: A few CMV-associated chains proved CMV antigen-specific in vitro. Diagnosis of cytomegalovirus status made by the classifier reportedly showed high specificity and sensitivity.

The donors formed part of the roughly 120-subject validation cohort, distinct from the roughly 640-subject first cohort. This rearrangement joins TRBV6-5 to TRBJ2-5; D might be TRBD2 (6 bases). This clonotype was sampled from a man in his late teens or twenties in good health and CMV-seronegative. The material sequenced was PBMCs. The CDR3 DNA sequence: TGTGCCAGCAGTTTCGGGGGAAGGGGCGGCCAAGAGACCCAGTACTTC. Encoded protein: CASSFGGRGGQETQYF.